Listed here are 26 T cell receptor beta chains from one sample, sequenced in a study of cytomegalovirus exposure and HLA in healthy donors. PCR involved 60 Vbeta and 13 Jbeta primers. TCRdb's table, derived via immunoSEQ multiplex PCR, lists solely in-frame clones and lacks some. In all, the sample yields 150,000 or so clones. Source material: PBMCs. The receptors originated from a man under 40 in good health and CMV-seronegative.

V gene TRBV19 combines with J gene TRBJ2-1; TRBD1 agrees at 11 bases. The germline V gene encodes CDR1 LNHDA and CDR2 SQIVND (reference sequence). V lost 1 base and J lost 8; bases outside the gene matches: 7. The CDR3 is 16 amino acids. CDR3 in amino acids: CASSIGDRGGVDEQFF. The CDR3 DNA reads as TGTGCCAGTAGTATAGGGGACAGGGGGGGCGTAGATGAGCAGTTCTTC.

This rearrangement joins TRBV29-1 to TRBJ1-5; unclear D gene. The germline CDR1 and CDR2 sequences are SQVTM and ANQGSEA. The V and J ends lost 4 bases and 5 bases respectively, with 12 bases between them. The CDR3 sequence is 13 residues long. The CDR3 protein is CSVGSGADQPQHF. The CDR3 nucleotides read TGCAGCGTTGGATCCGGTGCGGATCAGCCCCAGCATTTT.

The rearrangement uses TRBV7-8 and TRBJ2-4, with unresolved D. The germline V gene has CDR1 SGHVS and CDR2 FQNEAQ. CDR3 size: 12 residues. V was clipped by 1 base and J by 14 bases, with 12 bases between them. The CDR3 DNA is TGTGCCAGCAGCTTAGTATTCGGTGAGGAGTACTTC. Protein product: CASSLVFGEEYF.

The V gene is TRBV11-2, the J gene TRBJ2-1; maybe TRBD2 (5 bases). The germline gives CDR1 SGHAT, CDR2 FQNNGV. V was shortened by 6 bases and J by 0 bases, with 12 bases between the two germline ends. This CDR3 contains 15 residues. The CDR3 here is CASSILRGSYNEQFF. CDR3 coding DNA: TGTGCCAGCAGTATACTTCGGGGCTCCTACAATGAGCAGTTCTTC.

The chain carries TRBV9 and TRBJ2-3; 9 nucleotides align to TRBD2. CDR1 is SGDLS, CDR2 YYNGEE, per germline. Trimming removed 3 bases from V and 0 bases from J; junction bases left unmatched: 8. CDR3 length equals 17 residues. The DNA for the CDR3 is TGTGCCAGCAGCGAACGCTCCGGGACTAGCAGCACAGATACGCAGTATTTT. Translated: CASSERSGTSSTDTQYF.

V and J are TRBV27 and TRBJ1-5; D remains ambiguous. This CDR3 spans 15 amino acids. V was cut by 4 bases and J by 2 bases, with 12 bases left in between. Germline CDR1 MNHEY, CDR2 SMNVEV (reference sequence). The CDR3 loop reads CASSWRKGGNQPQHF. The CDR3 nucleotides read TGTGCCAGCAGTTGGAGGAAGGGAGGCAATCAGCCCCAGCATTTT.

The J gene is TRBJ2-7, the V gene TRBV10-3, with D tentatively TRBD1 (6 bases). CDR1 is ENHRY, CDR2 SYGVKD, per germline. The V end was cut by 6 bases, the J end by 7 bases, with 19 bases between. This CDR3 contains 14 residues. CDR3 in amino acids: CAIRNREQTGEQYF. The CDR3 nucleotides read TGTGCCATCAGGAACAGGGAACAAACAGGGGAGCAGTACTTC.

This chain uses TRBV6-1 with TRBJ1-2; TRBD1 matches 7 bases. Germline V gene lookup returns CDR1 MNHNS and CDR2 SASEGT. V gave up 9 bases and J gave up 3 bases; unmatched junction bases: 7. The CDR3 runs to 13 residues. CDR3 in amino acids: CASARDSDYGYTF. The CDR3 bases are TGTGCCAGTGCCCGGGACAGCGACTATGGCTACACCTTC.

The V and J genes are TRBV14 and TRBJ2-3; no reliable D call. The germline gives CDR1 SGHDN, CDR2 FVKESK. V lost 4 bases and J lost 2, with 7 bases in between. This CDR3 contains 13 residues. Here the CDR3 reads CASSLTYTDTQYF. As DNA, the CDR3 is TGTGCCAGCAGCCTTACTTACACAGATACGCAGTATTTT.

The rearrangement links TRBV2 to TRBJ1-1, with D possibly TRBD1 on 6 matching bases. Trimming took off 7 bases at V and 0 bases at J, with 9 bases between the two ends. This CDR3 has 13 amino acids. The germline gives CDR1 SNHLY, CDR2 FYNNEI. CDR3 DNA sequence: TGTGCCAGCAAGGGGGAAATGAACACTGAAGCTTTCTTT. Translated, it gives CASKGEMNTEAFF.

The CDR3 is CASSRGVGEKLFF. The CDR3 nucleotides read TGTGCCAGCTCCCGCGGGGTTGGGGAAAAACTGTTTTTT. The chain carries TRBV11-2 and TRBJ1-4; unclear D gene. CDR3 length: 13 residues. V lost 8 bases to trimming and J lost 8 bases, with 15 bases between them. Germline values: CDR1 SGHAT, CDR2 FQNNGV.

This chain uses TRBV7-9 with TRBJ2-7; a weak D match, TRBD1 (5 bases). CDR1 is SEHNR and CDR2 is FQNEAQ in the germline V gene (reference sequence). The CDR3 sequence is 13 residues long. Trimming took 5 bases from V and 4 from J, leaving 12 bases between them. The CDR3 sequence: CASSPYSGYEQYF. The CDR3 nucleotides are TGTGCCAGCAGCCCATACTCAGGGTACGAGCAGTACTTC.

The rearrangement joins TRBV4-1 to TRBJ1-5, with D possibly being TRBD1 (6 bases). Looked up from germline, CDR1 is MGHRA and CDR2 is YSYEKL. The CDR3 sequence is 14 residues long. The ends were cut back, 5 bases at V and 2 bases at J, with 10 bases in the middle. The CDR3 here is CASSGQLGNQPQHF. CDR3 DNA: TGCGCCAGCAGCGGACAGTTGGGCAATCAGCCCCAGCATTTT.

This rearrangement joins TRBV5-1 to TRBJ2-6; tentative D call: TRBD1 (6 bases). CDR3 length: 16 residues. In germline, CDR1 is SGHRS, CDR2 YFSETQ. Trimming removed 3 bases at V and 0 bases at J, with 10 bases between. The CDR3 nucleotides read TGCGCCAGCAGCTCCGACAGGAGCTCTGGGGCCAACGTCCTGACTTTC. Its protein is CASSSDRSSGANVLTF.

V and J are TRBV27 and TRBJ1-2; 8 nucleotides line up with TRBD1. This CDR3 is 16 amino acids long. The V gene's germline CDR1 is MNHEY and CDR2 SMNVEV (reference sequence). Trimming removed 2 bases from V and 4 bases from J; junction bases left unmatched: 9. The CDR3 region has the DNA TGTGCCAGCAGTTTAACTCGTGCAGGGGGCGTCTATGGCTACACCTTC. As protein: CASSLTRAGGVYGYTF.

The chain combines TRBV6-6 with TRBJ2-1, with D perhaps matching TRBD1 (7 bases). CDR1 is MNHNY and CDR2 is SVGAGI in the germline V gene (reference sequence). The length of the CDR3 is 15 residues. Trimming shortened V by 5 bases and J by 4 bases, and 15 bases separated the two germline ends. The CDR3 reads CASSQGDSLYNEQFF. CDR3 coding DNA: TGTGCCAGCAGTCAGGGGGACTCTCTATACAATGAGCAGTTCTTC.

Turning to this clone: Different DNA sequences within this sample yield the same CDR3. The V call is TRBV29-1, the J call TRBJ1-5; D may be TRBD1 (5 bases). The CDR3 totals 13 residues. Germline CDR1 and CDR2: SQVTM and ANQGSEA. V lost 4 bases and J lost 1, with 8 bases in between. The CDR3 sequence: CSVGQGSNQPQHF. CDR3 nucleotides: TGCAGCGTTGGGCAGGGAAGCAATCAGCCCCAGCATTTT.

V and J are TRBV5-6 and TRBJ2-3; 7 bases line up with TRBD1. The CDR3 runs 15 residues. Germline assignment: CDR1 SGHDT and CDR2 YYEEEE. V lost 2 bases, J lost 2 bases, and 5 bases stayed unmatched. The CDR3 DNA sequence: TGTGCCAGCAGCTTCTGGGACAGATACACAGATACGCAGTATTTT. Translating gives CASSFWDRYTDTQYF.

This chain joins TRBV27 and TRBJ2-7; D not resolved. Trimming stripped 6 bases from V and 2 bases from J, with 20 bases between. The germline CDR1 and CDR2 sequences are MNHEY and SMNVEV (reference sequence). The CDR3 contains 16 residues. CDR3 bases: TGTGCCAGCAGCCCCACCCTTGCGGCAGTTCCCTACGAGCAGTACTTC. This sequence encodes CASSPTLAAVPYEQYF.

This chain uses TRBV5-1 with TRBJ2-4; tentatively, D is TRBD2 (6 bases). V lost 0 bases and J 6 bases, leaving 10 bases between the germline ends. In germline, CDR1 is SGHRS, CDR2 YFSETQ. This CDR3 has 14 amino acids. In DNA form, the CDR3 reads TGCGCCAGCAGCTTGGCCCCCGGGGGAAACATTCAGTACTTC. Protein sequence: CASSLAPGGNIQYF. Full variable domain (missing parts from reference TRBV5-1 and TRBJ2-4): KAGVTQTPRYLIKTRGQQVTLSCSPISGHRSVSWYQQTPGQGLQFLFEYFSETQRNKGNFPGRFSGRQFSNSRSEMNVSTLELGDSALYLCASSLAPGGNIQYFGAGTRLSVL.

The gene calls are TRBV27 and TRBJ1-1; D call uncertain. Germline V lookup: CDR1 MNHEY, CDR2 SMNVEV (reference sequence). The CDR3 totals 14 residues. Deletions cut 3 bases from V and 1 base from J, with 9 bases between. The CDR3 DNA reads TGTGCCAGCAGTTTCACGGGGAAGAACACTGAAGCTTTCTTT. It specifies CASSFTGKNTEAFF.

V gene TRBV13 combines with J gene TRBJ2-1, with 7 bases that match TRBD2. Trimming took 2 bases from V and 3 from J; bases not matched to a gene: 7. Germline CDR1 and CDR2: PRHDT and FYEKMQ (reference sequence). The CDR3 is 16 amino acids. Written as DNA, the CDR3 is TGTGCCAGCAGCTTATGGCCTAGCGGAGGCTACAATGAGCAGTTCTTC. The encoded protein is CASSLWPSGGYNEQFF.

V gene TRBV19 combines with J gene TRBJ1-5; tentatively, D is TRBD1 (5 bases). The germline V gene encodes CDR1 LNHDA and CDR2 SQIVND (reference sequence). V was pared by 3 bases and J by 4 bases, with 16 bases between. The CDR3 runs 16 residues. The CDR3 loop reads CASSIQGQLSNQPQHF. CDR3 sequence (DNA): TGTGCCAGTAGTATTCAAGGACAACTTTCTAATCAGCCCCAGCATTTT.

This chain connects TRBV9 to TRBJ2-3; 11 nucleotides agree with TRBD2. This CDR3 spans 16 amino acids. Germline V gives CDR1 SGDLS, CDR2 YYNGEE. The J segment lost 4 bases and the V segment lost 4 bases, leaving 8 bases of the junction unmatched. The CDR3 nucleotides read TGTGCCAGCAGCACCGAACTAGCGGGAGTGGCAGATACGCAGTATTTT. Its translation: CASSTELAGVADTQYF. The full variable domain, completed using reference TRBV9 and TRBJ2-3, is DSGVTQTPKHLITATGQRVTLRCSPRSGDLSVYWYQQSLDQGLQFLIQYYNGEERAKGNILERFSAQQFPDLHSELNLSSLELGDSALYFCASSTELAGVADTQYFGPGTRLTVL.

J is TRBJ2-1 and V is TRBV19; TRBD2 aligns across 13 bases. CDR1 is LNHDA, CDR2 SQIVND, per germline (reference sequence). This CDR3 spans 14 amino acids. Trimming removed 8 bases from V and 7 bases from J; junction bases left unmatched: 5. In nucleotides, the CDR3 is TGTGCCAGTGTTACTAGCGGGAGGGCAAATGAGCAGTTCTTC. This sequence encodes CASVTSGRANEQFF. The whole variable domain, filled in from reference TRBV19 and TRBJ2-1, reads DGGITQSPKYLFRKEGQNVTLSCEQNLNHDAMYWYRQDPGQGLRLIYYSQIVNDFQKGDIAEGYSVSREKKESFPLTVTSAQKNPTAFYLCASVTSGRANEQFFGPGTRLTVL.

This chain links TRBV4-1 with TRBJ1-5, with D perhaps matching TRBD1 (5 bases). Trimming took off 4 bases at V and 6 bases at J, with 16 bases between the two ends. CDR1 is MGHRA, CDR2 YSYEKL, per germline. The CDR3 totals 15 residues. CDR3 in amino acids: CASSLGQGYGQPQHF. The CDR3 DNA reads as TGCGCCAGCAGCCTCGGGCAGGGATACGGTCAGCCCCAGCATTTT.